This T cell receptor beta chain was identified in a study of early T cells in non-severe SARS-CoV-2 infection. Looking at the study overall: The authors sequenced bulk RNA from unsorted whole blood, leaving chains unpaired.

TCRdb independently ran MiXCR on the 5' RACE reads; one entry per CDR3 protein. The sample has some 71,000 distinct CDR3 sequences, 10% seen once; the top ten hold about a sixth. The sample holds many counts of this clonotype. The V and J ends lost 2 bases and 3 bases, in that order; junction bases with no gene match: 13. CDR3 size: 17 residues. The V gene's germline CDR1 is SGHRS and CDR2 YFSETQ. This sequence joins TRBV5-1 and TRBJ2-7; 8 bases align to TRBD1. The clonotype was recovered from an adult who was a healthcare worker with PCR-confirmed SARS-CoV-2 infection or an uninfected control (not recorded which). The sequenced sample was whole blood, obtained at baseline. The CDR3, as DNA: TGCGCCAGCAGCTTTTTTCCGGGCGGACAGGGAAACTACGAGCAGTACTTC. Its protein is CASSFFPGGQGNYEQYF. The full variable domain, with the rest looked up from reference TRBV5-1 and TRBJ2-7, is KAGVTQTPRYLIKTRGQQVTLSCSPISGHRSVSWYQQTPGQGLQFLFEYFSETQRNKGNFPGRFSGRQFSNSRSEMNVSTLELGDSALYLCASSFFPGGQGNYEQYFGPGTRLTVT.